One sample yielded the 11 T cell receptor beta chains listed below, sequenced in a study of CD8 T cells in ankylosing spondylitis. Broader study findings: A TCR beta motif of several highly homologous variants seemed to mark ankylosing spondylitis blood.

No antigens are known for them. From the 5' RACE reads, TCRdb called clonotypes with MiXCR, one entry per CDR3 protein. The sample shows a few hundred thousand distinct CDR3 sequences, 20% to 25% of them seen only once. Sequencing was carried out using blood, either unsorted or a sorted T cell fraction (not recorded which). The receptors were sampled from a male donor with ankylosing spondylitis.

This clonotype was detected only a few times. V and J are TRBV6-5 and TRBJ2-1; 7 bases map to TRBD1. The CDR3 consists of 14 residues. CDR1 MNHEY and CDR2 SVGAGI come from the germline V gene. Unmatched junction bases numbered 2, after V lost 2 bases and J lost 4 bases. The CDR3 DNA reads TGTGCCAGCAGTTACAGGGGGCCGTACAATGAGCAGTTCTTC. It translates to CASSYRGPYNEQFF.

This chain connects TRBV20-1 to TRBJ2-2; unclear D gene. Trimming took 2 bases from V and 7 from J, leaving 17 bases between them. The CDR3 has 15 residues. Germline values: CDR1 DFQATT, CDR2 SNEGSKA (reference sequence). The CDR3 reads CSARPAPDGHGELFF. The CDR3 nucleotides read TGCAGTGCTAGACCGGCGCCGGATGGGCACGGGGAGCTGTTTTTT.

This clonotype turned up a few times. The CDR3: CSAHRGQNEQFF. Here the CDR3 DNA reads TGCAGTGCCCACAGGGGGCAGAATGAGCAGTTCTTC. This chain connects TRBV20-1 to TRBJ2-1; 9 nucleotides line up with TRBD1. Germline V gene lookup returns CDR1 DFQATT and CDR2 SNEGSKA (reference sequence). Germline trimming cut 6 bases from V and 7 bases from J; bases unmatched to any gene: 4. There are 12 residues in the CDR3.

The chain uses TRBV27 and TRBJ2-1; 11 bases are shared with TRBD2. The CDR3 is made up of 17 amino acids. Germline loops: CDR1 MNHEY, CDR2 SMNVEV (reference sequence). V shed 3 bases and J 4 bases; nucleotides not matched to a gene: 8. This CDR3 reads CASSFPSGRRLYNEQFF. Written as DNA, the CDR3 is TGTGCCAGCAGTTTCCCTAGCGGGAGGAGGTTGTACAATGAGCAGTTCTTC.

The V call is TRBV10-3, the J call TRBJ2-7; D call uncertain. The CDR3 consists of 14 residues. The germline gives CDR1 ENHRY, CDR2 SYGVKD. V gave up 5 bases and J gave up 0 bases, with 11 bases separating them. The CDR3 nucleotides are TGTGCCATCAGTTCTGGACGGAGCTCCTACGAGCAGTACTTC. It codes for CAISSGRSSYEQYF.

The chain employs TRBV5-1 and TRBJ2-1, with a tentative D call TRBD2 (5 bases). The germline V gene encodes CDR1 SGHRS and CDR2 YFSETQ. This CDR3 contains 14 residues. V was pared by 0 bases and J by 7 bases, with 11 bases between. The DNA for the CDR3 is TGCGCCAGCAGCTTGGAGCCTAGCTCGAATGAGCAGTTCTTC. The encoded protein is CASSLEPSSNEQFF.

This chain joins TRBV12-3 or TRBV12-4 and TRBJ2-3, with no clear D. This CDR3 is built from 12 residues. V lost 5 bases to trimming and J lost 6 bases, with 9 bases between them. The CDR3 reads CASSPLRDTQYF. CDR3 nucleotide sequence: TGTGCCAGCAGTCCCCTCAGGGATACGCAGTATTTT.

This clonotype was counted a few times. The chain combines TRBV2 with TRBJ1-1, with no clear D. V gave up 0 bases and J gave up 4 bases, with 15 bases separating them. The CDR3 covers 16 residues. Germline V gives CDR1 SNHLY, CDR2 FYNNEI. CDR3 nucleotides: TGTGCCAGCAGTGAAGCTTCGCCCTTAGTGGGCACTGAAGCTTTCTTT. This encodes CASSEASPLVGTEAFF.

V usage is TRBV7-9 and J usage is TRBJ1-2; 7 bases match TRBD1. This CDR3 contains 13 residues. Germline V CDR1 and CDR2: SEHNR, FQNEAQ (reference sequence). The junction had 4 bases not matched to a gene; V was cut back by 1 base and J by 8 bases. The CDR3 is CASSLGTGDGYTF. The CDR3 bases are TGTGCCAGCAGCTTAGGGACAGGAGACGGCTACACCTTC.

This clonotype was observed a few times. V and J are TRBV5-1 and TRBJ2-2; 10 nucleotides align to TRBD2. CDR3 size: 15 residues. Germline V lookup: CDR1 SGHRS, CDR2 YFSETQ. V lost 4 bases to trimming and J lost 2 bases; unmatched junction nucleotides: 2. The chain's CDR3 is CASSTSGTNTGELFF. CDR3 coding DNA: TGCGCCAGCAGCACTAGCGGGACCAACACCGGGGAGCTGTTTTTT. The whole variable domain, filled in from reference TRBV5-1 and TRBJ2-2, reads KAGVTQTPRYLIKTRGQQVTLSCSPISGHRSVSWYQQTPGQGLQFLFEYFSETQRNKGNFPGRFSGRQFSNSRSEMNVSTLELGDSALYLCASSTSGTNTGELFFGEGSRLTVL.

This clonotype was picked up a small number of times. V gene TRBV7-2 combines with J gene TRBJ1-1; TRBD1 agrees at 9 bases. The CDR3 has 16 residues. V dropped 3 bases and J dropped 2; count of bases not matched to a gene: 7. From germline, CDR1 is SGHTA and CDR2 FQGNSA. The CDR3, as DNA: TGTGCCAGCAGCTTGGACAGGGGATACCGAAACACTGAAGCTTTCTTT. It is translated as CASSLDRGYRNTEAFF.